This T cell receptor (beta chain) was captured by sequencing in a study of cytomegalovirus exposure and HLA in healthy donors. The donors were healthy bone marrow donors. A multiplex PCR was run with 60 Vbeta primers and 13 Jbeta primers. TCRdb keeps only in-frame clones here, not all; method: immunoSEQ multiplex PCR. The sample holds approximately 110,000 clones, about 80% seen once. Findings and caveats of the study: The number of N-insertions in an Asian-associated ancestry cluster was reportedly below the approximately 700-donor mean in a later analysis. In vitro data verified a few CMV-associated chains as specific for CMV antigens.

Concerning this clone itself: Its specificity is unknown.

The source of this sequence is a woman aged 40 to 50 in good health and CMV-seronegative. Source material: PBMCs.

CDR3 bases: TGTGCCAGCAGCACCCAGTCGGAGAAAGGATATGGCTACACCTTC. Protein sequence: CASSTQSEKGYGYTF. The chain carries TRBV7-2 and TRBJ1-2; D ambiguous. The length of the CDR3 is 15 residues. The germline V gene encodes CDR1 SGHTA and CDR2 FQGNSA. V lost 5 bases to trimming and J lost 5 bases, with 18 bases between them. The variable domain in full, completed from reference TRBV7-2 and TRBJ1-2, reads GAGVSQSPSNKVTEKGKDVELRCDPISGHTALYWYRQSLGQGLEFLIYFQGNSAPDKSGLPSDRFSAERTGGSVSTLTIQRTQQEDSAVYLCASSTQSEKGYGYTFGSGTRLTVV.